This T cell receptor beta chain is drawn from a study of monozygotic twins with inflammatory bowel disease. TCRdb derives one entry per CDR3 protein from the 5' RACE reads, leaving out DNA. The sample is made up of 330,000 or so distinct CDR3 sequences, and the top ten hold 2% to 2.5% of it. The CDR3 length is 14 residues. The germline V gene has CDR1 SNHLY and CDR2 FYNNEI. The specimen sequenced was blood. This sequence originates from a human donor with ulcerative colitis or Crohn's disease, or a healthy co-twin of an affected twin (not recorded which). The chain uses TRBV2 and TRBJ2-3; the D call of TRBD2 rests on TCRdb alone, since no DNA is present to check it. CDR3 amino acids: CASRNSGRVDTQYF. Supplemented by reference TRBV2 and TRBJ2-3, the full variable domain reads EPEVTQTPSHQVTQMGQEVILRCVPISNHLYFYWYRQILGQKVEFLVSFYNNEISEKSEIFDDQFSVERPDGSNFTLKIRSTKLEDSAMYFCASRNSGRVDTQYFGPGTRLTVL.